The source of this T cell receptor beta chain is a study of blood T cell repertoires in COVID-19. Study at large: The United States, Italy and Spain supplied acute and convalescent COVID-19 samples. PBMCs, B-cell-depleted T cells, or T cells provided the cDNA or gDNA that made up the material.

Seattle participants joined during active infection and were tracked over time. In the original workflow: Cell counts per sample came from amplifying reference gene primers. Libraries were prepared by immunoSEQ multiplex PCR; TCRdb keeps only in-frame clonotypes and omits some of them. V, J and clone size are those of that table, while D and trimming were read from the DNA. The sample holds 15,000 to 20,000 clones; around nine tenths are singletons and the top ten take around 29%. This clone showed up just once. CDR3 size: 17 residues. With 1 base removed from V and 0 bases from J, the gap between germline ends came to 13 bases. Germline CDR1 SGHVS, CDR2 FQNEAQ.

Material: peripheral blood. The V call is TRBV7-8, the J call TRBJ2-1; D possibly corresponds to TRBD2 (6 bases). The TCR sequence derives from a woman older than 75 with COVID-19, enrolled during active disease. The CDR3: CASSLGPAGNSYNEQFF. CDR3 bases: TGTGCCAGCAGCTTAGGACCCGCGGGGAACTCCTACAATGAGCAGTTCTTC.